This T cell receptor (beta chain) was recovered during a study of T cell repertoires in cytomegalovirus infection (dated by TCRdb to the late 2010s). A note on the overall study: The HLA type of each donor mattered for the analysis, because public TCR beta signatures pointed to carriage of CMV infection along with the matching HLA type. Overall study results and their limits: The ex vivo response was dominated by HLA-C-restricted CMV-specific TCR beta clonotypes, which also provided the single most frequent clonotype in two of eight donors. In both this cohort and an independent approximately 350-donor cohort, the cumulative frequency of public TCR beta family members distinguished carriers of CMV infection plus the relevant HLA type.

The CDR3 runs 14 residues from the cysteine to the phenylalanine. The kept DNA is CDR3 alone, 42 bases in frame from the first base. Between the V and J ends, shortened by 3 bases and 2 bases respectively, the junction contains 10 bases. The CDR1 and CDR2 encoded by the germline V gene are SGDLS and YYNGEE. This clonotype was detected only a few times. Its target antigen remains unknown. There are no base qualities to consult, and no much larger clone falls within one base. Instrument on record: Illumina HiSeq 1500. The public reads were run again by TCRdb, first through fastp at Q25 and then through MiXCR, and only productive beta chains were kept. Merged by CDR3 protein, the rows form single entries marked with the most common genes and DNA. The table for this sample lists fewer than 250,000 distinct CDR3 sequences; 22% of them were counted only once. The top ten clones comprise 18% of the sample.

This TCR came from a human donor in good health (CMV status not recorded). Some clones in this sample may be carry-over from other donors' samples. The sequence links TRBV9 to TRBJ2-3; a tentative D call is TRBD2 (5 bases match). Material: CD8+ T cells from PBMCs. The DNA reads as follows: TGTGCCAGCAGCGCAGATGGACTCACAGATACGCAGTATTTT. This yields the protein CASSADGLTDTQYF. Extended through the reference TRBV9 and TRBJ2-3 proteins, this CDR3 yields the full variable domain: DSGVTQTPKHLITATGQRVTLRCSPRSGDLSVYWYQQSLDQGLQFLIQYYNGEERAKGNILERFSAQQFPDLHSELNLSSLELGDSALYFCASSADGLTDTQYFGPGTRLTVL.